Given below is one T cell receptor (beta chain) in context. CDR1 LNHNV and CDR2 YYDKDF come from the germline V gene (reference sequence). V was cut by 3 bases and J by 3 bases, with 6 bases left in between. The CDR3 spans 13 residues. Clones were read by immunoSEQ multiplex PCR, and TCRdb kept only the in-frame ones, dropping some. The sample shows about 45,000 clones, 82% of them seen only once. Time point defined: peripheral blood 6 weeks after treatment start. The number of samples from each patient was between 1 and 8, taken pretreatment and on-treatment. The data stem from a study of PD-L1 blockade in urothelial cancer. Study context: Intravenous atezolizumab, 1,200 mg every 3 weeks, was begun by patients around 2014. Patients had been given 0 to 3 earlier chemotherapy regimens. At 3 weeks (second dose) and 6 weeks after starting treatment, blood was analyzed.

This sequence was found in a man in his sixties with urothelial cancer. The chain uses TRBV15 and TRBJ1-5; no definite D call. The sample was PBMCs, taken around atezolizumab (anti-PD-L1) treatment. The CDR3: CATSRSINQPQHF. As DNA, the CDR3 is TGTGCCACCAGCAGGAGCATCAATCAGCCCCAGCATTTT.